This entry lists 26 T cell receptor beta chains sequenced from one sample in a study of pediatric ulcerative colitis (dated by TCRdb to between 2019 and 2020). Receptor libraries were prepared by the immunoSEQ multiplex PCR assay. Entries here come from immuneACCESS through TCRdb and include only in-frame sequences with V and J called. Some clones fail to appear in such tables; in the studies checked, an unresolved V gene covers under half of the shortfall, and the cause of the remainder is unknown. This sample holds tens of thousands of clones; over 70% were observed only once. Around 5.3% of the sample goes to the ten largest clones. The sequenced material came from blood. These receptors were collected from a boy aged 10-17 years with moderate ulcerative colitis.

The rearrangement joins TRBV10-3 to TRBJ2-7; 7 nucleotides match TRBD2. The CDR3 runs to 16 residues. The junction had 9 bases not matched to a gene; V was cut back by 4 bases and J by 0 bases. Germline CDR1 reads ENHRY; CDR2 reads SYGVKD. The CDR3 sequence is CAISAWPRGSSYEQYF. CDR3 in DNA: TGTGCCATCAGTGCTTGGCCCCGCGGGAGCTCCTACGAGCAGTACTTC.

This chain links TRBV5-1 with TRBJ1-4, with D possibly being TRBD1 (5 bases). CDR1 and CDR2 (germline): SGHRS, YFSETQ. V dropped 4 bases and J dropped 8 bases, with 15 bases sitting between them. This CDR3 has 14 amino acids. The CDR3 protein is CASSPGTSSEKLFF. CDR3 nucleotide sequence: TGCGCCAGCAGCCCCGGGACCTCCTCCGAAAAACTGTTTTTT.

The chain has TRBV5-1 and TRBJ2-1; possibly TRBD2 for D (6 bases). Germline values: CDR1 SGHRS, CDR2 YFSETQ. This CDR3 is built from 14 residues. V shed 4 bases and J shed 4 bases, with 12 bases lying between them. The CDR3 spells CASSLREMYNEQFF. The CDR3 nucleotides read TGCGCCAGCAGCCTCCGGGAGATGTACAATGAGCAGTTCTTC.

The CDR3 loop is CASSQGATPGGTEAFF. The CDR3 DNA follows: TGTGCCAGCAGCCAAGGAGCGACTCCGGGGGGGACTGAAGCTTTCTTT. This chain uses TRBV4-2 with TRBJ1-1, with D tentatively TRBD1 (5 bases). This CDR3 has 16 residues. Looked up from germline, CDR1 is LGHNA and CDR2 is YNFKEQ. With 1 base removed from V and 5 bases from J, the gap between germline ends came to 17 bases.

This clone turned up a few times. The chain has TRBV5-6 and TRBJ1-3; maybe TRBD1 (6 bases). The CDR3 is made up of 15 amino acids. Trimming left V 0 bases short and J 1 base short, with 8 bases between. Germline V gene lookup returns CDR1 SGHDT and CDR2 YYEEEE. CDR3 in DNA: TGTGCCAGCAGCTTGGACAGGGTGTCTGGAAACACCATATATTTT. Residues: CASSLDRVSGNTIYF.

The J gene is TRBJ2-1, the V gene TRBV29-1; 10 bases are a match to TRBD2. V was pared by 6 bases and J by 6 bases, with 8 bases of the junction left unmatched. The CDR3 is 14 amino acids. In germline, CDR1 is SQVTM, CDR2 ANQGSEA. This CDR3 is CSVRRSSGSNEQFF. The CDR3 DNA is TGCAGCGTCCGTCGGTCTAGCGGGAGCAATGAGCAGTTCTTC.

J is TRBJ1-5 and V is TRBV5-6; D is ambiguous. Germline-derived CDR1 and CDR2 are SGHDT and YYEEEE. This CDR3 has 13 residues. V was clipped by 1 base and J by 2 bases, with 4 bases between them. This chain's CDR3 is CASSLRGNQPQHF. DNA for the CDR3: TGTGCCAGCAGCTTGCGGGGCAATCAGCCCCAGCATTTT. The full variable domain, with the rest looked up from reference TRBV5-6 and TRBJ1-5, is DAGVTQSPTHLIKTRGQQVTLRCSPKSGHDTVSWYQQALGQGPQFIFQYYEEEERQRGNFPDRFSGHQFPNYSSELNVNALLLGDSALYLCASSLRGNQPQHFGDGTRLSIL.

The V and J genes are TRBV2 and TRBJ1-2; D remains ambiguous. Germline CDR1 SNHLY, CDR2 FYNNEI. This CDR3 has 13 residues. V lost 6 bases and J 4 bases, leaving 12 bases between the germline ends. The CDR3 DNA is TGTGCCAGCAGAGGAGGGTTTCCCTATGGCTACACCTTC. It codes for CASRGGFPYGYTF.

This sequence joins TRBV9 and TRBJ2-1; 8 nucleotides line up with TRBD2. Losses at the gene ends were 2 bases for V and 5 bases for J; bases not matched to a gene: 6. The germline gives CDR1 SGDLS, CDR2 YYNGEE. This CDR3 is built from 15 residues. DNA of the CDR3: TGTGCCAGCAGCGTTGGCGGGGGGCTGGACAATGAGCAGTTCTTC. This gives the protein CASSVGGGLDNEQFF.

The J gene is TRBJ1-2, the V gene TRBV7-9; a weak D match, TRBD1 (6 bases). Between the trimmed V and J ends, which lost 5 bases and 4 bases, there was a span of 11 bases. CDR1 and CDR2 (germline): SEHNR, FQNEAQ (reference sequence). The CDR3 consists of 13 residues. The CDR3 nucleotides read TGTGCCAGCAGCCGAGGGGGAGGCTATGGCTACACCTTC. It is translated as CASSRGGGYGYTF.

The chain carries TRBV2 and TRBJ1-3; no reliable D call. CDR1 is SNHLY, CDR2 FYNNEI, per germline. Trimming cost V 8 bases and J 4 bases, with 0 bases left between them. The CDR3 runs to 9 residues. CDR3 region: CASGNTIYF. CDR3 sequence (DNA): TGTGCCAGCGGAAACACCATATATTTT.

The gene calls are TRBV5-1 and TRBJ1-1; D is unclear. The V end was cut by 0 bases, the J end by 4 bases, with 10 bases between. In germline, CDR1 is SGHRS, CDR2 YFSETQ. This CDR3 is 14 amino acids long. The CDR3 DNA reads TGCGCCAGCAGCTTGGGGGTACGCACCACTGAAGCTTTCTTT. Translating gives CASSLGVRTTEAFF. Full variable domain (rest looked up from reference TRBV5-1 and TRBJ1-1): KAGVTQTPRYLIKTRGQQVTLSCSPISGHRSVSWYQQTPGQGLQFLFEYFSETQRNKGNFPGRFSGRQFSNSRSEMNVSTLELGDSALYLCASSLGVRTTEAFFGQGTRLTVV.

V and J are TRBV5-6 and TRBJ2-7; 7 bases are a match to TRBD2. The CDR3 contains 16 residues. V gave up 1 base and J gave up 0 bases; unmatched junction bases: 7. Germline values: CDR1 SGHDT, CDR2 YYEEEE. CDR3: CASSLSETSYSYEQYF. As DNA, the CDR3 is TGTGCCAGCAGCTTGTCGGAGACTAGCTACTCCTACGAGCAGTACTTC.

The gene calls are TRBV11-2 and TRBJ1-2; TRBD1 agrees at 7 bases. CDR1 is SGHAT, CDR2 FQNNGV, per germline. The CDR3 loop spans 17 amino acids. V trimming: 4 bases; J trimming: 0 bases; junction bases outside the gene matches: 11. The CDR3 loop is CASSSYRGSLANYGYTF. The CDR3 DNA reads as TGTGCCAGCAGCTCTTACAGGGGTAGCTTAGCTAACTATGGCTACACCTTC.

This clone has a single count. The chain recombines TRBV29-1 with TRBJ2-3; 7 bases align to TRBD2. Germline CDR1 and CDR2: SQVTM and ANQGSEA. The CDR3 extends over 14 amino acids. The V gene end was trimmed by 6 bases and the J gene end by 2 bases; junction bases not matched to a gene: 8. The CDR3 coding sequence is TGCAGCGTGATGGGACTACACATCACAGATACGCAGTATTTT. It codes for CSVMGLHITDTQYF.

This chain connects TRBV5-1 to TRBJ2-6; no definite D call. This CDR3 contains 14 residues. The ends were cut back, 4 bases at V and 0 bases at J, with 5 bases in the middle. Per germline, CDR1 SGHRS and CDR2 YFSETQ. The CDR3: CASSRDSGANVLTF. The CDR3 nucleotides are TGCGCCAGCAGCAGGGACTCTGGGGCCAACGTCCTGACTTTC.

This clone has only one observation. The rearrangement links TRBV6-6 to TRBJ1-5, with 9 bases matching TRBD1. The germline V gene encodes CDR1 MNHNY and CDR2 SVGAGI (reference sequence). V was clipped by 4 bases and J by 2 bases; unmatched bases: 6. The CDR3 loop spans 16 amino acids. The DNA for the CDR3 is TGTGCCAGCAGTTCCACGGACAGGGGAGGCAATCAGCCCCAGCATTTT. It translates to CASSSTDRGGNQPQHF.

The V gene is TRBV19, the J gene TRBJ2-7; D may be TRBD2 (6 bases). This CDR3 has 14 residues. CDR1 is LNHDA, CDR2 SQIVND, per germline (reference sequence). The ends were cut back, 3 bases at V and 4 bases at J, with 13 bases in the middle. The CDR3 loop is CASSIAAGRYEQYF. In nucleotides, the CDR3 is TGTGCCAGTAGTATCGCGGCAGGGAGGTACGAGCAGTACTTC.

This clone was detected only once. CDR3 coding DNA: TGTGCCTGGAGTTCTCCGGCTAGCGGGGATCATACGCAGTATTTT. It yields the protein CAWSSPASGDHTQYF. The V call is TRBV30, the J call TRBJ2-3; 9 nucleotides agree with TRBD2. Germline trimming cut 2 bases from V and 7 bases from J; bases unmatched to any gene: 10. Looked up from germline, CDR1 is GTSNPN and CDR2 is SVGIG (reference sequence). The CDR3 is 15 amino acids. Looking up the rest from reference TRBV30 and TRBJ2-3 gives the full variable domain: SQTIHQWPATLVQPVGSPLSLECTVEGTSNPNLYWYRQAAGRGLQLLFYSVGIGQISSEVPQNLSASRPQDRQFILSSKKLLLSDSGFYLCAWSSPASGDHTQYFGPGTRLTVL.

This clone was detected a few times. This chain uses TRBV4-2 with TRBJ1-5; weak D call: TRBD1 (6 bases). Trimming removed 0 bases from V and 7 bases from J, with 13 bases in between. Per germline, CDR1 LGHNA and CDR2 YNFKEQ. CDR3 length: 15 residues. The CDR3 DNA reads as TGTGCCAGCAGCCAAGATTGGTCAGGGGCCCAGCCCCAGCATTTT. Residues: CASSQDWSGAQPQHF.

V and J are TRBV2 and TRBJ2-6; D gene uncertain. The CDR3 length is 14 residues. Germline V gives CDR1 SNHLY, CDR2 FYNNEI. V lost 0 bases, J lost 4 bases, and 4 bases lay in between. The DNA of the CDR3 is TGTGCCAGCAGTGAAGCGCGGGGGGCCAACGTCCTGACTTTC. It specifies CASSEARGANVLTF.

The chain carries TRBV18 and TRBJ2-1; D not certain. Trimming took off 6 bases at V and 0 bases at J, with 12 bases between the two ends. The CDR3 totals 15 residues. The germline V gene has CDR1 KGHSH and CDR2 LQKENI. The CDR3 sequence: CASSPPLSSYNEQFF. In nucleotides, the CDR3 is TGTGCCAGCTCGCCCCCTCTAAGCTCCTACAATGAGCAGTTCTTC.

This sequence joins TRBV21-1 and TRBJ2-5. TRBV21-1 is annotated as a pseudogene. The CDR3 spans 14 residues. The chain's CDR3 is CASSNHGQLETQYF. The CDR3 DNA reads TGTGCCAGCAGCAATCACGGGCAACTAGAGACCCAGTACTTC.

This clone was observed once. This chain links TRBV19 with TRBJ2-7; 9 bases align to TRBD1. The CDR3 length is 15 residues. Germline assignment: CDR1 LNHDA and CDR2 SQIVND (reference sequence). Unmatched junction bases numbered 7, after V lost 1 base and J lost 6 bases. DNA for the CDR3: TGTGCCAGTAGTATAGGCCCCGGACAGGGGAGCGAGCAGTACTTC. The encoded protein is CASSIGPGQGSEQYF.

The V and J genes are TRBV4-3 and TRBJ2-3; the D is unclear. Germline V gene sequence: CDR1 LGHNA, CDR2 YSLEER. The CDR3 is made up of 15 amino acids. Trimming removed 1 base from V and 0 bases from J, with 8 bases in between. CDR3 nucleotide sequence: TGCGCCAGCAGCCAAGGGTTGTTCAGCACAGATACGCAGTATTTT. Translation gives CASSQGLFSTDTQYF.

V and J are TRBV19 and TRBJ2-7; 8 nucleotides agree with TRBD1. This CDR3 is built from 14 residues. CDR1 is LNHDA, CDR2 SQIVND, per germline (reference sequence). V gave up 7 bases and J gave up 5 bases; unmatched junction bases: 10. CDR3 amino acids: CASNRRTGTNEQYF. The CDR3 DNA reads TGTGCCAGTAACAGGCGGACAGGGACCAACGAGCAGTACTTC.